This T cell receptor (beta chain) was obtained from a study of shared clonotypes between healthy human individuals. About the research overall: The study used three CD4 naive, three CD4 memory, two CD8 naive and one CD8 memory plate per donor.

In replicate PCRs of sorted subsets, approximately 210 ng DNA, about 30,000 T cell genomes, was used. Generated by immunoSEQ multiplex PCR, the TCRdb table keeps only in-frame clones and is missing some. Of millions of clones in the sample, 93% were seen once. Source material: naive CD4+ T cells from PBMCs. The subset denotes: CD45RA+ positively selected. The receptor's source is a man younger than 35 in good health. Some clones in this sample may be carry-over from other donors' samples.

CDR3 sequence reads: CSVTVGGRLDEQFF. Here the CDR3 DNA reads TGCAGCGTAACGGTCGGCGGGAGGTTAGATGAGCAGTTCTTC. This chain links TRBV29-1 with TRBJ2-1; TRBD2 matches at 8 bases. J gave up 8 bases and V 6 bases, and 12 bases lay outside the gene matches. In germline, CDR1 is SQVTM, CDR2 ANQGSEA. This CDR3 comprises 14 residues.